The present T cell receptor beta chain was sequenced within a study of CD8 T cells in ankylosing spondylitis. Overall study results and limits: In reactive arthritis synovial fluid and blood, some motif variants had been reported before. Disease-linked clones were found to be CD8+ and relatively rare in peripheral blood. A TCR beta motif made of roughly eight highly homologous variants seemed typical of ankylosing spondylitis blood. There was reportedly significant enrichment of clones that were disease-linked in matched ankylosing spondylitis synovial fluid.

There are a few counts of this clonotype. The antigen is undetermined. This CDR3 spans 16 amino acids. V was clipped by 1 base and J by 3 bases, with 15 bases between them. In germline, CDR1 is LNHNV, CDR2 YYDKDF (reference sequence). For TCR beta, libraries came from quantitative 5'-RACE with molecular barcodes. TCRdb itself ran the 5' RACE reads through MiXCR, one entry per CDR3 protein. This sample has about 90,000 distinct CDR3 sequences, with just under 9% found just once. The receptor's source is a male donor with ankylosing spondylitis. This chain uses TRBV15 with TRBJ2-5; D may be TRBD1 or TRBD2 (6 bases each). The sequenced sample was blood, either unsorted or a sorted T cell fraction (not recorded which). The CDR3 spells CATSRGGTILEETQYF. The CDR3 region has the DNA TGTGCCACCAGCAGAGGCGGGACAATCCTGGAAGAGACCCAGTACTTC.